Listed below are T cell receptor beta chains from one sample, sequenced in a study of CD8 T cells in Susac syndrome. MiXCR, applied by TCRdb to the immunoSEQ multiplex PCR reads, yields one record per CDR3 protein. The sample holds about 160,000 distinct CDR3 sequences; over 85% are singletons and the top ten take approximately 0.14%. The specimen sequenced was CD4+ T cells from PBMCs. Receptors originate from a human donor in good health. CDR3s include the opening cysteine and the closing phenylalanine or tryptophan.

CDR3 protein: CASSLGVPADTQYF; CDR3 length: 14; V gene: TRBV5-6
CDR3 protein: CASSGSGGGTDTQYF; CDR3 length: 15; V gene: TRBV9
CDR3 protein: CASSPGQGGSPLHF; CDR3 length: 14; V gene: TRBV5-1
CDR3 protein: CATSRTLTYEQYF; CDR3 length: 13; V gene: TRBV15
CDR3 protein: CASKGLGGGETQYF; CDR3 length: 14; V gene: TRBV6-5
CDR3 protein: CASSLTSRTDTQYF; CDR3 length: 14; V gene: TRBV6-5
CDR3 protein: CSASWVGQETQYF; CDR3 length: 13; V gene: TRBV20-1
CDR3 protein: CASSPPGDRGLHEQYF; CDR3 length: 16; V gene: TRBV18
CDR3 protein: CASSFGGNSEKLFF; CDR3 length: 14; V gene: TRBV7-2
CDR3 protein: CASSLDRGGTDTQYF; CDR3 length: 15; V gene: TRBV7-8
CDR3 protein: CASDSGGLGTGELFF; CDR3 length: 15; V gene: TRBV2
CDR3 protein: CASSFTRGGNQPQHF; CDR3 length: 15; V gene: TRBV7-2
CDR3 protein: CASSLRTGGARGYTF; CDR3 length: 15; V gene: TRBV12-3/TRBV12-4
CDR3 protein: CASSEEYDAGELFF; CDR3 length: 14; V gene: TRBV2
CDR3 protein: CASSGQGALGANVLTF; CDR3 length: 16; V gene: TRBV5-1
CDR3 protein: CSVSLAGVTLQEQYF; CDR3 length: 15; V gene: TRBV29-1
CDR3 protein: CASSFWVNTEAFF; CDR3 length: 13; V gene: TRBV12-3/TRBV12-4
CDR3 protein: CASSEPGATNEKLFF; CDR3 length: 15; V gene: TRBV6-1
CDR3 protein: CASSPPGSEAFF; CDR3 length: 12; V gene: TRBV7-9
CDR3 protein: CASRITDSNQPQHF; CDR3 length: 14; V gene: TRBV2
CDR3 protein: CASSSTGGRQYF; CDR3 length: 12; V gene: TRBV12-3/TRBV12-4
CDR3 protein: CASSWDYNQPQHF; CDR3 length: 13; V gene: TRBV7-2
CDR3 protein: CASSQEGSRGPLSNGYTF; CDR3 length: 18; V gene: TRBV4-2
CDR3 protein: CSARAFDWSSYNEQFF; CDR3 length: 16; V gene: TRBV20-1
CDR3 protein: CSANPGETEAFF; CDR3 length: 12; V gene: TRBV20-1
CDR3 protein: CASSLVAGWNGDTQYF; CDR3 length: 16; V gene: TRBV5-1
CDR3 protein: CASSIGATYYNEQFF; CDR3 length: 15; V gene: TRBV19
CDR3 protein: CASSPDPNSPLHF; CDR3 length: 13; V gene: TRBV18
CDR3 protein: CSVVSRTALNTEAFF; CDR3 length: 15; V gene: TRBV29-1
CDR3 protein: CASSQGSGGAETQYF; CDR3 length: 15; V gene: TRBV3-1
CDR3 protein: CASSPSGRQDNQPQHF; CDR3 length: 16; V gene: TRBV12-3/TRBV12-4
CDR3 protein: CSVEVGNGETQYF; CDR3 length: 13; V gene: TRBV29-1
CDR3 protein: CSVEEQGWDGYTF; CDR3 length: 13; V gene: TRBV29-1
CDR3 protein: CASRDRPTGRGGYTF; CDR3 length: 15; V gene: TRBV6-6
CDR3 protein: CATSGAPGTGLSSEQFF; CDR3 length: 17; V gene: TRBV15
CDR3 protein: CASSAGGSGSIQYF; CDR3 length: 14; V gene: TRBV6-1
CDR3 protein: CASSLDRYKGNTIYF; CDR3 length: 15; V gene: TRBV14
CDR3 protein: CASNLGNTGELFF; CDR3 length: 13; V gene: TRBV9
CDR3 protein: CASSFQRGGQETQYF; CDR3 length: 15; V gene: TRBV7-3
CDR3 protein: CASSLDTQETQYF; CDR3 length: 13; V gene: TRBV13
CDR3 protein: CASSQALANFYEQYF; CDR3 length: 15; V gene: TRBV3-1
CDR3 protein: CAVLDRGLGGYTF; CDR3 length: 13; V gene: TRBV19
CDR3 protein: CASSVGALQETQYF; CDR3 length: 14; V gene: TRBV9
CDR3 protein: CASSLGVGTEAFF; CDR3 length: 13; V gene: TRBV12-3/TRBV12-4
CDR3 protein: CASSRGGYNSPLHF; CDR3 length: 14; V gene: TRBV12-3/TRBV12-4
CDR3 protein: CASRTAFTPSSGNTIYF; CDR3 length: 17; V gene: TRBV6-1
CDR3 protein: CSLRGNLARAETQYF; CDR3 length: 15; V gene: TRBV29-1